This TCR beta chain was observed in a study of blood T cell repertoires in COVID-19. The wider study: Samples of COVID-19 (acute and convalescent) were obtained from the United States, Italy and Spain.

Germline trimming cut 4 bases from V and 7 bases from J; bases unmatched to any gene: 7. Germline loops: CDR1 SGDLS, CDR2 YYNGEE. CDR3 size: 15 residues. In the authors' workflow: Nucleated cell counts were estimated from reference gene primer amplification. TCRdb's copy holds only in-frame clones and misses some; the assay was immunoSEQ multiplex PCR. That table supplies the V and J calls and clone size; D and trimming were determined from the DNA. This repertoire shows around 460,000 clones, around 90% found once; its top ten account for less than 0.95%. This receptor was taken from a man younger than 35 with COVID-19, enrolled during active disease. Sequences were obtained from peripheral blood. J is TRBJ1-6 and V is TRBV9; 8 bases align to TRBD1. CDR3 loop: CASSKPGQANSPLHF. In nucleotides, the CDR3 is TGTGCCAGCAGCAAACCGGGACAGGCAAATTCACCCCTCCACTTT.